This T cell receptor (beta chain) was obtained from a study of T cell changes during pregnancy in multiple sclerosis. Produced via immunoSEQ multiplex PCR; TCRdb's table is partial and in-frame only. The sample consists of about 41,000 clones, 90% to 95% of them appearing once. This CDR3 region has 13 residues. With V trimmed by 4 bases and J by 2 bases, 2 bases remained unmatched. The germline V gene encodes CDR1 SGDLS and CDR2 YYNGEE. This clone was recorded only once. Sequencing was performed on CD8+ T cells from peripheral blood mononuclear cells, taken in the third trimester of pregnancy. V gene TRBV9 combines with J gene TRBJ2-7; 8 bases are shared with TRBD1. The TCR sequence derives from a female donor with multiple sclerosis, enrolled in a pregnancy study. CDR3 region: CASSIQGAYEQYF. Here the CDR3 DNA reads TGTGCCAGCAGCATACAGGGGGCCTACGAGCAGTACTTC.